This TCR beta chain was captured in a study of OX40 agonist ivuxolimab in advanced cancers. V lost 3 bases to trimming and J lost 2 bases; unmatched junction nucleotides: 7. Germline V gene data show CDR1 as SGHAT and CDR2 as FQNNGV. This CDR3 spans 16 amino acids. TCRdb keeps only in-frame clones here, not all; method: immunoSEQ multiplex PCR. Altogether approximately 98,000 clones are present, about four fifths being singletons, with the ten largest covering less than 5.5%. General study findings and limits: At 0.1-3.0 mg/kg, partial responders had clonal expansion among the lowest observed.

Worth noting for this clone: Its antigen is not identified.

Prior autoimmune disease or systemic immunosuppression barred patients. The sampling schedule covered blood at baseline, cycle 4 day 1, and cycle 7 day 1. Sample: CD4+ or CD8+ T cells sorted from blood, taken in a trial of the OX40 agonist ivuxolimab. The V and J genes are TRBV11-2 and TRBJ2-3, with 8 bases fitting TRBD1. The source of this sequence is an adult with an advanced solid tumor such as melanoma, head and neck, liver or kidney cancer. CDR3 bases: TGTGCCAGCAGCTTCGCCCGGGACAGGTTCACAGATACGCAGTATTTT. It codes for CASSFARDRFTDTQYF.